A selection of T cell receptor beta chains follows, all from one sample in a study of control samples from healthy donors and cancer patients. Clones were sequenced by immunoSEQ multiplex PCR, and TCRdb holds only the in-frame ones, with some missing. This sample carries some 130,000 clones, 80% to 95% of them seen once, and the ten largest clones take less than 6%. Material: blood. All receptors come from a man younger than 30 in good health. Both conserved end residues are part of each CDR3. The D gene is left open where the match is weak. Only some rows state a clone size, as once, few, many or a class for expanded clones.

D gene	CDR3 length	V gene	clone size	J gene	CDR3 DNA	CDR3 protein
NA	11	TRBV30	NA	TRBJ2-7	TGTGCCTGGAGTACGGGTGGCGAGCAGTACTTC	CAWSTGGEQYF
NA	14	TRBV6-6	NA	TRBJ2-7	TGTGCCAGCAGTTACTGGGGCGTAGGCTACGAGCAGTACTTC	CASSYWGVGYEQYF
TRBD2	17	TRBV19	NA	TRBJ2-3	TGTGCCCGGGGGCTAGCGGGGGGGCCCTGTTGGACAGATACGCAGTATTTT	CARGLAGGPCWTDTQYF
NA	14	TRBV18	NA	TRBJ2-1	TGTGCCAGCCTGGGGGGCTTATCCTACAATGAGCAGTTCTTC	CASLGGLSYNEQFF
NA	13	TRBV6-5	NA	TRBJ1-2	TGTGCCAGCAGTCGGACGGAGAACTGGGGCTACACCTTC	CASSRTENWGYTF
NA	16	TRBV5-4	NA	TRBJ2-7	TGTGCCAGCAGCTTGTTCGGGGCAGCGGCGACCTACGAGCAGTACTTC	CASSLFGAAATYEQYF
NA	15	TRBV6-5	NA	TRBJ2-1	TGTGCCAGCAGTTATTCCGGGACTCCTTACAATGAGCAGTTCTTC	CASSYSGTPYNEQFF
NA	11	TRBV3-1/TRBV3-2	few	TRBJ2-7	TGTGCCAGCAGCCAAGGAGGCGAGCAGTACTTC	CASSQGGEQYF
NA	17	TRBV7-7	once	TRBJ2-1	TGTGCCAGCAGCCCCCTTGGGGCCACACCGAATTACAATGAGCAGTTCTTC	CASSPLGATPNYNEQFF
NA	11	TRBV11-2	NA	TRBJ2-5	TGTGCCAGCAGCTTGCAAGAGACCCAGTACTTC	CASSLQETQYF
TRBD1	13	TRBV12-3/TRBV12-4	NA	TRBJ2-5	TGTGCCAGCAGTTTCAGGGGGCAAGAGACCCAGTACTTC	CASSFRGQETQYF
NA	13	TRBV6-5	NA	TRBJ2-7	TGTGCCAGCAGTTTCCAGAACCCCTACGAGCAGTACTTC	CASSFQNPYEQYF
NA	14	TRBV13	NA	TRBJ1-2	TGTGCCAGCAGCTTAGAACGGTCGAACTATGGCTACACCTTC	CASSLERSNYGYTF
NA	17	TRBV5-6	NA	TRBJ1-6	TGTGCCAGCAGCCCGGTGGTCTCTGAGGGGCATAATTCACCCCTCCACTTT	CASSPVVSEGHNSPLHF
NA	17	TRBV5-4	NA	TRBJ2-2	TGTGCCAGCAGCGGGACCAGTGGCGGCCTGAACACCGGGGAGCTGTTTTTT	CASSGTSGGLNTGELFF
TRBD2	13	TRBV27	NA	TRBJ2-7	TGTGCCAGCAGTTTAAATGGGAGGGACGAGCAGTACTTC	CASSLNGRDEQYF
NA	12	TRBV2	NA	TRBJ2-1	TGTGCCAGCAGTGAAGACATCGGGGGGCAGTTCTTC	CASSEDIGGQFF
NA	13	TRBV27	few	TRBJ1-6	TGTGCCAGCAGCGAGACGACAAATTCACCCCTCCACTTT	CASSETTNSPLHF
NA	15	TRBV10-3	once	TRBJ2-7	TGTGCCATCAGTGAGGTCAGGGCCACGGGCTACGAGCAGTACTTC	CAISEVRATGYEQYF
TRBD2	18	TRBV18	NA	TRBJ2-3	TGTGCCAGCCAAGACCGTTTGGGACTAGCGGGGGTCGGGGATACGCAGTATTTT	CASQDRLGLAGVGDTQYF
NA	15	TRBV5-4	NA	TRBJ1-6	TGTGCCAGCAGCTTCAGGGCCGGAGGGAATTCACCCCTCCACTTT	CASSFRAGGNSPLHF
NA	12	TRBV20-1	NA	TRBJ1-1	TGCAGTGCTAGTAGGACACTCACTGAAGCTTTCTTT	CSASRTLTEAFF
NA	14	TRBV4-1	NA	TRBJ2-7	TGCGCCAGCAGCCAGGACGGGAACCACTACGAGCAGTACTTC	CASSQDGNHYEQYF
NA	11	TRBV5-4	NA	TRBJ1-1	TGTGCCAGCGGGGCCGGAACTGAAGCTTTCTTT	CASGAGTEAFF
NA	15	TRBV5-5	NA	TRBJ2-7	TGTGCCAGCAGCTTGTCGGCAGGGCTGTCCTACGAGCAGTACTTC	CASSLSAGLSYEQYF
NA	15	TRBV5-4	NA	TRBJ2-3	TGTGCCAGCAGCCCCCCCGCGGGCGTTAGAGATACGCAGTATTTT	CASSPPAGVRDTQYF
NA	14	TRBV2	NA	TRBJ1-2	TGTGCCAGCAGTGTAAGGAACCCGGGATATGGCTACACCTTC	CASSVRNPGYGYTF
NA	14	TRBV7-2	NA	TRBJ2-3	TGTGCCAGCAGCTTAGTCTCGGACACAGATACGCAGTATTTT	CASSLVSDTDTQYF
TRBD1	15	TRBV6-5	NA	TRBJ2-1	TGTGCCAGCAGAATTACAGGGGGCTCCTACAATGAGCAGTTCTTC	CASRITGGSYNEQFF
NA	15	TRBV9	NA	TRBJ2-7	TGTGCCAGCAGCGTAGCGCAGGGTAGCCTCTACGAGCAGTACTTC	CASSVAQGSLYEQYF
NA	13	TRBV29-1	NA	TRBJ2-7	TGCAGCGTCAGGGGCCGAGTATCCTACGAGCAGTACTTC	CSVRGRVSYEQYF
TRBD1	15	TRBV3-1/TRBV3-2	NA	TRBJ1-3	TGTGCCAGCAGCCAAGCTGACAGGGACCTAAACACCATATATTTT	CASSQADRDLNTIYF
NA	13	TRBV5-1	NA	TRBJ2-1	TGCGCCAGCAGCGGGGGGTGGGTCAATGAGCAGTTCTTC	CASSGGWVNEQFF
NA	15	TRBV10-3	NA	TRBJ1-1	TGTGCCATCAGTGAGGAGACGGCGATCGGTGGAGAAGCTTTCTTT	CAISEETAIGGEAFF
NA	14	TRBV6-2/TRBV6-3	NA	TRBJ1-1	TGTGCCAGCAGCCCGGTGGGGGGGCGAACTGAAGCTTTCTTT	CASSPVGGRTEAFF
NA	15	TRBV11-3	NA	TRBJ1-5	TGTGCCAGCAGCTTAAGAAAAGGGGTGGTAGAGCCCCAGCATTTT	CASSLRKGVVEPQHF
TRBD1	16	TRBV4-1	NA	TRBJ1-4	TGCGCCAGCAGCCAAGATTGGGGACAGCTAAATGAAAAACTGTTTTTT	CASSQDWGQLNEKLFF
TRBD1	13	TRBV9	NA	TRBJ2-7	TGTGCCAGCAGCCGGGACAGGGCCTACGAGCAGTACTTC	CASSRDRAYEQYF
NA	13	TRBV6-5	NA	TRBJ2-3	TGTGCCAGCAGTGACTCCGGGGTAGATACGCAGTATTTT	CASSDSGVDTQYF
NA	11	TRBV11-3	NA	TRBJ1-1	TGTGCCAGCGGACTAGACACTGAGGCTTTCTTT	CASGLDTEAFF
TRBD1	13	TRBV6-1	NA	TRBJ1-6	TGTGCCAGCAGTGATTACAGGGGCTCACCCCTCCACTTT	CASSDYRGSPLHF
TRBD2	15	TRBV3-1/TRBV3-2	NA	TRBJ2-3	TGTGCCAGCAGTCCACTAGCGGGGGGAGGGGATACGCAGTATTTT	CASSPLAGGGDTQYF
NA	13	TRBV6-5	once	TRBJ1-2	TGTGCCAGCAGTCGCAGGGTAAGGGATGGCTACACCTTC	CASSRRVRDGYTF
TRBD2	15	TRBV11-2	NA	TRBJ2-7	TGTGCCAGCAGCTTAGATGGGAGGGGCTCCTACGAGCAGTACTTC	CASSLDGRGSYEQYF
NA	14	TRBV29-1	NA	TRBJ2-3	TGCAGCGGGGTTCTAGCGTTAAGCACAGATACGCAGTATTTT	CSGVLALSTDTQYF
TRBD1	17	TRBV7-9	NA	TRBJ2-5	TGTGCCAGCAGCTACTCCGGACAGGGTAGAAGCCAAGAGACCCAGTACTTC	CASSYSGQGRSQETQYF
NA	13	TRBV5-4	NA	TRBJ2-3	TGTGCCAGCAGCTTGGCGGGCGGAGATACGCAGTATTTT	CASSLAGGDTQYF